This entry lists 5 T cell receptor beta chains sequenced from one sample in a study of T cell responses to AZD1222 COVID-19 vaccine. Assay used: immunoSEQ multiplex PCR; TCRdb lists only in-frame clones, some missing. The data show under 110,000 clones, roughly 90% seen once. This material consisted of peripheral blood, taken on day 0 of AZD1222 vaccination. All receptors derive from an adult in good health.

This chain joins TRBV6-5 and TRBJ2-2; D is possibly TRBD1 (6 bases). The CDR3 spans 14 residues. V was trimmed by 6 bases and J by 7 bases, leaving 15 bases between them. Germline-derived CDR1 and CDR2 are MNHEY and SVGAGI. As DNA, the CDR3 is TGTGCCAGCAGCCTTTCTAGGGGGAACGGGGAGCTGTTTTTT. It encodes CASSLSRGNGELFF.

The V and J genes are TRBV20-1 and TRBJ2-1; 12 bases align to TRBD2. The CDR3 is 16 amino acids. From germline, CDR1 is DFQATT and CDR2 SNEGSKA (reference sequence). V shed 3 bases, J shed 7 bases, and the junction held 10 bases outside the gene matches. CDR3 DNA sequence: TGCAGTGCTAGTTCACTAGCGGGAGGTAATGCGAATGAGCAGTTCTTC. Amino acids: CSASSLAGGNANEQFF.

This clone was observed a single time. J is TRBJ2-5 and V is TRBV27; 7 nucleotides agree with TRBD1. This CDR3 has 15 amino acids. The J segment lost 5 bases and the V segment lost 3 bases, leaving 9 bases of the junction unmatched. In germline, CDR1 is MNHEY, CDR2 SMNVEV (reference sequence). The CDR3 sequence is CASSFRDRGGETQYF. The CDR3 DNA reads as TGTGCCAGCAGTTTCCGGGACAGAGGTGGGGAGACCCAGTACTTC.

This chain connects TRBV19 to TRBJ1-5, with D possibly being TRBD1 (6 bases). The germline gives CDR1 LNHDA, CDR2 SQIVND (reference sequence). The ends were cut back, 5 bases at V and 2 bases at J, with 13 bases in the middle. The CDR3 extends over 15 amino acids. The CDR3: CASSEGGGGNQPQHF. In DNA, the CDR3 is TGTGCCAGTAGTGAAGGGGGTGGTGGCAATCAGCCCCAGCATTTT.

In this sample, this clone turned up once. The rearrangement links TRBV28 to TRBJ1-3; TRBD1 matches 7 bases. J was trimmed by 4 bases and V by 6 bases; bases with no gene match: 12. The CDR3 spans 16 residues. CDR1 and CDR2 from the germline V gene are MDHEN and SYDVKM. The CDR3 bases are TGTGCCAGCAGCCCAACAGGGGTTCTCAGAGGAAACACCATATATTTT. It encodes CASSPTGVLRGNTIYF.